This T cell receptor (beta chain) originates from a study of radiotherapy plus CTLA-4 blockade in lung cancer. To note about this clone: The antigen is unknown.

Trimming took off 0 bases at V and 0 bases at J, with 10 bases between the two ends. The CDR3 has 15 residues. Germline CDR1 reads SGHNT; CDR2 reads YYREEE (reference sequence). Study results and limitations: Peripheral blood showed expansion of tumor-derived TCR clones after radiotherapy and ipilimumab.

Measured with immunoSEQ multiplex PCR; TCRdb has only the in-frame clones, and not every one. Of 53,000 or so clones listed, over 75% were seen once; the top ten hold 6% to 8%. The sample was peripheral blood, taken from a patient treated with radiotherapy plus ipilimumab. The sequence derives from a human donor with non-small cell lung cancer whose response to radiotherapy plus ipilimumab could not be evaluated. The V call is TRBV5-4, the J call TRBJ2-7, with a weak D call TRBD1 (6 bases). The CDR3 protein is CASSLGRGSSYEQYF. CDR3 DNA: TGTGCCAGCAGCTTGGGTAGGGGGAGCTCCTACGAGCAGTACTTC.